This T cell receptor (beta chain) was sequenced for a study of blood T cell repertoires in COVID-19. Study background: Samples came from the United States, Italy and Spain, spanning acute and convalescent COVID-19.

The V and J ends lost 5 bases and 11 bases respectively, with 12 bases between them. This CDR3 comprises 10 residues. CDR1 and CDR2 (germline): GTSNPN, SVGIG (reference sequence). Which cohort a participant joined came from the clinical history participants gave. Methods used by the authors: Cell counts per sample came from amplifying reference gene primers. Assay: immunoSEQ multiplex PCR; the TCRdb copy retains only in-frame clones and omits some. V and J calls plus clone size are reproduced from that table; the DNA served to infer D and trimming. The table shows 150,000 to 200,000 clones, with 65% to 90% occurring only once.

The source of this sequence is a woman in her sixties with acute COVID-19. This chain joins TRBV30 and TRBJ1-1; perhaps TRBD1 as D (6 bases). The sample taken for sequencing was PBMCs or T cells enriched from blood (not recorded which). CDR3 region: CAWGGPWAFF. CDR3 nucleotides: TGTGCCTGGGGGGGGCCGTGGGCTTTCTTT.